One sample yielded the 26 T cell receptor beta chains listed below, sequenced in a study of shared clonotypes between healthy human individuals. The repertoire was sequenced with immunoSEQ multiplex PCR; TCRdb's copy has only in-frame clones and lacks some. This sample yields roughly 1,100,000 clones, of which roughly 80% are seen a single time; less than 1.5% belongs to the top ten. Specimen: memory CD4+ T cells sorted from blood. The subset denotes: CD45RA-negative fraction. The receptors shown here come from a man aged 18 to 29 in good health.

This chain uses TRBV2 with TRBJ2-2; TRBD2 matches at 13 bases. The CDR3 has 14 amino acids. J gave up 7 bases and V 6 bases, and 2 bases lay outside the gene matches. Per germline, CDR1 SNHLY and CDR2 FYNNEI. The CDR3 bases are TGTGCCAGCAGGGGACTAGCGGGACTCGGGGAGCTGTTTTTT. This encodes CASRGLAGLGELFF.

This clone turned up a few times. The V call is TRBV9, the J call TRBJ2-5, with D perhaps being TRBD1 or TRBD2 (5 bases each). Trimming left V 4 bases short and J 5 bases short, with 12 bases between. Germline V gene data show CDR1 as SGDLS and CDR2 as YYNGEE. The CDR3 spans 13 residues. CDR3 sequence (DNA): TGTGCCAGCAGCCCCGGGGCGGTCGAGACCCAGTACTTC. Its translation is CASSPGAVETQYF.

The V gene is TRBV5-4, the J gene TRBJ1-4; D is ambiguous. V lost 4 bases and J 8 bases, leaving 15 bases between the germline ends. Germline V gene data show CDR1 as SGHNT and CDR2 as YYREEE (reference sequence). The CDR3 has 14 residues. CDR3 nucleotides: TGTGCCAGCAGCCGCGGTGGGGTTGGAGAAAAACTGTTTTTT. This translates into CASSRGGVGEKLFF.

The V gene is TRBV5-1, the J gene TRBJ1-1; D unresolved. Germline assignment: CDR1 SGHRS and CDR2 YFSETQ. This CDR3 contains 15 residues. Trimming cost V 7 bases and J 0 bases, with 16 bases left between them. CDR3 residues: CASSLLGNMNTEAFF. The CDR3 nucleotides read TGCGCCAGCTCCTTGTTGGGGAACATGAACACTGAAGCTTTCTTT.

The rearrangement uses TRBV9 and TRBJ1-3, with 7 bases matching TRBD1. The CDR3 contains 16 residues. Germline CDR1 is SGDLS and CDR2 is YYNGEE. J was trimmed by 1 base and V by 0 bases; bases with no gene match: 4. CDR3 loop: CASSVAGRGSGNTIYF. In nucleotides, the CDR3 is TGTGCCAGCAGCGTAGCAGGCAGGGGGTCTGGAAACACCATATATTTT.

The V gene is TRBV4-1, the J gene TRBJ2-3, with D perhaps TRBD1 or TRBD2 (5 bases each). This CDR3 is built from 16 residues. Trimming cost V 1 base and J 2 bases, with 13 bases left between them. CDR1 and CDR2 from the germline V gene are MGHRA and YSYEKL. The CDR3 nucleotides read TGCGCCAGCAGCCAAGGTTTTGGGGGAACCACAGATACGCAGTATTTT. Translation: CASSQGFGGTTDTQYF.

In this sample, this clone turned up once. V usage is TRBV15 and J usage is TRBJ2-3; D is perhaps TRBD1 or TRBD2 (6 bases each). V lost 9 bases and J 2 bases, leaving 24 bases between the germline ends. The germline V gene encodes CDR1 LNHNV and CDR2 YYDKDF (reference sequence). The CDR3 contains 17 residues. CDR3 nucleotides: TGTGCCACAAAAGACAGGAAATCGGCGGGATCCACAGATACGCAGTATTTT. The encoded protein is CATKDRKSAGSTDTQYF.

This chain joins TRBV5-1 and TRBJ2-1; D is undetermined. The germline V gene encodes CDR1 SGHRS and CDR2 YFSETQ. V was pared by 5 bases and J by 6 bases, with 12 bases between. The CDR3 has 13 residues. The CDR3 sequence: CASSDQPPNEQFF. Here the CDR3 DNA reads TGCGCCAGCAGTGACCAGCCCCCCAATGAGCAGTTCTTC.

V is TRBV11-2 and J is TRBJ2-7; D unclear. Germline-derived CDR1 and CDR2 are SGHAT and FQNNGV. This CDR3 is 13 amino acids long. With 1 base removed from V and 7 bases from J, the gap between germline ends came to 11 bases. The CDR3: CASSLGPSLEQYF. In DNA, the CDR3 is TGTGCCAGCAGCTTAGGGCCCTCCTTGGAGCAGTACTTC.

V gene TRBV15 combines with J gene TRBJ2-2, with TRBD1 matching over 9 bases. J lost 1 base, V lost 6 bases, and 6 bases had no gene match. The CDR3 extends over 16 amino acids. Germline CDR1 is LNHNV and CDR2 is YYDKDF (reference sequence). The CDR3, as DNA: TGTGCCACCAGAAACCCGGGACAGGGGAACACCGGGGAGCTGTTTTTT. Translated, it gives CATRNPGQGNTGELFF.

The gene calls are TRBV11-2 and TRBJ2-3; D possibly matches TRBD1 or TRBD2 (6 bases each). V was pared by 6 bases and J by 0 bases, with 16 bases between. The CDR3 runs to 16 residues. Per germline, CDR1 SGHAT and CDR2 FQNNGV. CDR3 coding DNA: TGTGCCAGCAGTCTTAGTCAGGGGAGGAGCACAGATACGCAGTATTTT. It codes for CASSLSQGRSTDTQYF.

The gene calls are TRBV30 and TRBJ2-5; 7 positions agree with TRBD2. The V segment lost 7 bases and the J segment 5 bases; nucleotides outside the gene matches: 7. The CDR3 runs 12 residues. The germline V gene has CDR1 GTSNPN and CDR2 SVGIG (reference sequence). The CDR3 loop reads CAFGQRGETQYF. CDR3 sequence (DNA): TGTGCCTTCGGGCAGCGGGGCGAGACCCAGTACTTC.

The chain's CDR3 is CASSSHVGGYYGYTF. CDR3 nucleotide sequence: TGTGCCAGCAGCTCCCACGTGGGCGGGTACTATGGCTACACCTTC. The chain combines TRBV9 with TRBJ1-2; D unclear. V lost 4 bases and J 3 bases, leaving 16 bases between the germline ends. CDR1 is SGDLS and CDR2 is YYNGEE in the germline V gene. This CDR3 has 15 residues. Full variable domain (rest looked up from reference TRBV9 and TRBJ1-2): DSGVTQTPKHLITATGQRVTLRCSPRSGDLSVYWYQQSLDQGLQFLIQYYNGEERAKGNILERFSAQQFPDLHSELNLSSLELGDSALYFCASSSHVGGYYGYTFGSGTRLTVV.

This clone was detected a few times. This sequence joins TRBV11-3 and TRBJ2-1; the match to TRBD2 covers 8 bases. After removal of 1 base from V and 6 bases from J, the junction contained 2 bases not matched to a gene. Germline V gene data show CDR1 as SGHNT and CDR2 as YENEEA. This CDR3 comprises 14 residues. CDR3 in DNA: TGTGCCAGCAGCTTAGCCGGGACTAGCAATGAGCAGTTCTTC. This encodes CASSLAGTSNEQFF.

This rearrangement joins TRBV10-3 to TRBJ1-5; D gene unclear. Germline assignment: CDR1 ENHRY and CDR2 SYGVKD. V lost 3 bases to trimming and J lost 8 bases, with 8 bases between them. This CDR3 is built from 12 residues. The CDR3 reads CAISEVAEPQHF. The CDR3 nucleotides read TGTGCCATCAGTGAAGTGGCGGAGCCCCAGCATTTT.

Here the CDR3 DNA reads TGTGCCAGCAGCGGCCTAGCGGGAAGCTCCTACAATGAGCAGTTCTTC. Translation gives CASSGLAGSSYNEQFF. This chain connects TRBV21-1 to TRBJ2-1; the table's D call of TRBD2 was not tested on the DNA. TRBV21-1 corresponds to a pseudogene. There are 16 residues in the CDR3.

In its sample, this clone was seen a few times. The chain has TRBV14 and TRBJ1-2, with D possibly being TRBD1 (6 bases). Germline CDR1 SGHDN, CDR2 FVKESK. This CDR3 has 15 residues. Trimming cost V 4 bases and J 6 bases, with 18 bases left between them. For the CDR3, the DNA is TGTGCCAGCAGCCTTACAGGGAGAGCTATGGATGGCTACACCTTC. Its translation is CASSLTGRAMDGYTF.

The rearrangement uses TRBV10-2 and TRBJ1-6; D remains ambiguous. The CDR3 extends over 14 amino acids. The V end lost 3 bases, the J end lost 9 bases, and 12 bases lay between the germline ends. Per the germline V gene, CDR1 is WSHSY and CDR2 is SAAADI. In DNA form, the CDR3 reads TGCGCCAGCAGTGATTGGACCGAGGGTTCACCCCTCCACTTT. This gives the protein CASSDWTEGSPLHF.

The J gene is TRBJ1-2, the V gene TRBV19; a weak D match, TRBD1 (5 bases). This CDR3 contains 15 residues. Germline loops: CDR1 LNHDA, CDR2 SQIVND (reference sequence). V lost 7 bases to trimming and J lost 4 bases, with 19 bases between them. The CDR3: CASTDDSRNSYGYTF. CDR3 in DNA: TGTGCCAGTACTGATGACAGCCGCAATTCCTATGGCTACACCTTC.

This clone turned up a few times. This same CDR3 is encoded by further DNA sequences in the sample. The chain has TRBV5-1 and TRBJ2-3; the D gene is possibly TRBD2 (5 bases). CDR1 is SGHRS, CDR2 YFSETQ, per germline. This CDR3 contains 14 residues. V was clipped by 0 bases and J by 4 bases, with 9 bases between them. CDR3 bases: TGCGCCAGCAGCTTGGGGGGAGATGCAGATACGCAGTATTTT. Amino acid sequence: CASSLGGDADTQYF.

The chain is built from TRBV30 and TRBJ1-4; possible D gene TRBD1, 5 bases. Germline values: CDR1 GTSNPN, CDR2 SVGIG (reference sequence). The V end was cut by 4 bases, the J end by 4 bases, with 13 bases between. The CDR3 sequence is 14 residues long. The CDR3, as DNA: TGTGCCTGGACTCCGACAGTGGGTAATGAAAAACTGTTTTTT. Translating it yields CAWTPTVGNEKLFF.

This sequence joins TRBV5-4 and TRBJ2-1, with 7 positions matching TRBD2. Germline V gene sequence: CDR1 SGHNT, CDR2 YYREEE (reference sequence). V dropped 2 bases and J dropped 4; count of bases not matched to a gene: 3. This CDR3 spans 14 amino acids. The DNA of the CDR3 is TGTGCCAGCAGCTTAAGAGCGGGGTACAATGAGCAGTTCTTC. Its translation: CASSLRAGYNEQFF. Looking up the rest from reference TRBV5-4 and TRBJ2-1 gives the full variable domain: ETGVTQSPTHLIKTRGQQVTLRCSSQSGHNTVSWYQQALGQGPQFIFQYYREEENGRGNFPPRFSGLQFPNYSSELNVNALELDDSALYLCASSLRAGYNEQFFGPGTRLTVL.

This clone was detected ten times or more. In DNA form, the CDR3 reads TGTGCCAGCAGCCACGGCGGCACTGGGGCCAACGTCCTGACTTTC. Translated, it gives CASSHGGTGANVLTF. The rearrangement uses TRBV5-5 and TRBJ2-6; D is undetermined. The germline V and J ends were trimmed by 4 bases and 2 bases, with 10 bases remaining between them. There are 15 residues in the CDR3. Germline lookup yields CDR1 SGHKS and CDR2 YYEKEE (reference sequence).

This clone was detected only once. J is TRBJ2-3 and V is TRBV7-2, with 12 bases aligning to TRBD2. J lost 2 bases, V lost 1 base, and 4 bases had no gene match. This CDR3 spans 17 amino acids. CDR1 is SGHTA and CDR2 is FQGNSA in the germline V gene. Here the CDR3 reads CASSLGLAGATTDTQYF. The CDR3 DNA is TGTGCCAGCAGCTTAGGACTAGCGGGAGCGACCACAGATACGCAGTATTTT.

V gene TRBV9 combines with J gene TRBJ2-3; 8 bases are shared with TRBD1. V shed 4 bases, J shed 3 bases, and the junction held 10 bases outside the gene matches. The CDR3 consists of 16 residues. Germline CDR1 SGDLS, CDR2 YYNGEE. The CDR3 DNA is TGTGCCAGCAGCCCCCGAGGGGACAGGAAGACAGATACGCAGTATTTT. Translated, it gives CASSPRGDRKTDTQYF.

The V and J genes are TRBV2 and TRBJ2-3; D unresolved. This CDR3 has 12 amino acids. From germline, CDR1 is SNHLY and CDR2 FYNNEI. V lost 6 bases and J lost 4, with 8 bases in between. CDR3 loop: CASRNGPDTQYF. CDR3 DNA: TGTGCCAGCAGAAACGGTCCAGATACGCAGTATTTT.